These 9 T cell receptor beta chains originate from one sample sequenced in a study of OX40 agonist ivuxolimab in advanced cancers. Produced via immunoSEQ multiplex PCR; TCRdb's table is partial and in-frame only. The sample has about 98,000 clones, about 83% seen once. Sequenced material: CD4+ or CD8+ T cells sorted from blood, taken in a trial of the OX40 agonist ivuxolimab. Receptor source: an adult with an advanced solid tumor such as melanoma, head and neck, liver or kidney cancer.

This clone has only one observation. CDR3 in DNA: TGCGCCAGCAGTTCCTCCGGCAACACCGGGGAGCTGTTTTTT. Encoded protein: CASSSSGNTGELFF. The V call is TRBV5-1, the J call TRBJ2-2; D gene ambiguous. V dropped 5 bases and J dropped 2 bases, with 10 bases sitting between them. This CDR3 has 14 amino acids. Germline V CDR1 and CDR2: SGHRS, YFSETQ.

The V call is TRBV18, the J call TRBJ1-2, with a tentative D call TRBD1 (6 bases). CDR1 and CDR2 (germline): KGHSH, LQKENI. CDR3 length: 16 amino acids. V was trimmed by 3 bases and J by 0 bases, leaving 14 bases between them. Here the CDR3 DNA reads TGTGCCAGCTCACCGCGGACAGAGCCTACTAACTATGGCTACACCTTC. Translated: CASSPRTEPTNYGYTF.

This clone was recorded only once. The chain couples TRBV5-1 to TRBJ2-2; D ambiguous. This CDR3 has 14 amino acids. CDR1 is SGHRS and CDR2 is YFSETQ in the germline V gene. V lost 0 bases, J lost 6 bases, and 9 bases lay in between. The CDR3 region has the DNA TGCGCCAGCAGCTTGGAATTGGGATCCGGGGAGCTGTTTTTT. It is translated as CASSLELGSGELFF.

The chain carries TRBV18 and TRBJ1-3; D might be TRBD1 (5 bases). CDR1 is KGHSH, CDR2 LQKENI, per germline. Trimming stripped 3 bases from V and 2 bases from J, with 11 bases between. CDR3 length: 15 amino acids. The chain's CDR3 is CASSPAGSAGNTIYF. CDR3 DNA: TGTGCCAGCTCACCCGCAGGGTCGGCTGGAAACACCATATATTTT.

This clone appeared a few times. The chain combines TRBV7-9 with TRBJ1-1; D is possibly TRBD1 (6 bases). Trimming cost V 0 bases and J 0 bases, with 11 bases left between them. The germline gives CDR1 SEHNR, CDR2 FQNEAQ (reference sequence). The length of the CDR3 is 16 residues. The CDR3 is CASSLAVGHMNTEAFF. The CDR3 nucleotides read TGTGCCAGCAGCTTAGCGGTGGGACATATGAACACTGAAGCTTTCTTT.

This clone showed up just once. The chain recombines TRBV27 with TRBJ1-4; TRBD1 matches 9 bases. This CDR3 comprises 15 residues. Germline loops: CDR1 MNHEY, CDR2 SMNVEV (reference sequence). The trim removed 6 bases at V and 3 bases at J, leaving 5 bases unmatched. CDR3 protein: CASSDRGNPNEKLFF. CDR3 in DNA: TGTGCCAGCAGCGACAGGGGGAACCCTAATGAAAAACTGTTTTTT. Combining the CDR3 with reference TRBV27 and TRBJ1-4 gives the whole variable domain EAQVTQNPRYLITVTGKKLTVTCSQNMNHEYMSWYRQDPGLGLRQIYYSMNVEVTDKGDVPEGYKVSRKEKRNFPLILESPSPNQTSLYFCASSDRGNPNEKLFFGSGTQLSVL.

V is TRBV7-2 and J is TRBJ2-5, with TRBD1 identical over 10 bases. J lost 4 bases, V lost 1 base, and 9 bases had no gene match. The CDR3 has 17 amino acids. From germline, CDR1 is SGHTA and CDR2 FQGNSA. The CDR3 loop is CASSLGSGQGLGETQYF. The CDR3 DNA is TGTGCCAGCAGCTTAGGGTCGGGACAGGGGCTCGGAGAGACCCAGTACTTC. The complete variable domain, with remaining parts taken from reference TRBV7-2 and TRBJ2-5, reads GAGVSQSPSNKVTEKGKDVELRCDPISGHTALYWYRQSLGQGLEFLIYFQGNSAPDKSGLPSDRFSAERTGGSVSTLTIQRTQQEDSAVYLCASSLGSGQGLGETQYFGPGTRLLVL.

The DNA of the CDR3 is TGTGCCAGCAGCTTTCGGCAGAGCTCCTATAATTCACCCCTCCACTTT. As protein: CASSFRQSSYNSPLHF. The J gene is TRBJ1-6, the V gene TRBV5-6; D is ambiguous. CDR1 is SGHDT, CDR2 YYEEEE, per germline. The V end lost 2 bases, the J end lost 0 bases, and 9 bases lay between the germline ends. The CDR3 is 16 amino acids.

This chain uses TRBV18 with TRBJ1-1; the D is unclear. The germline V and J ends were trimmed by 1 base and 4 bases, with 7 bases remaining between them. Germline CDR1 is KGHSH and CDR2 is LQKENI. The CDR3 totals 13 residues. CDR3 coding DNA: TGTGCCAGCTCACCACTATCAACCACTGAAGCTTTCTTT. It encodes CASSPLSTTEAFF.